These 21 T cell receptor beta chains came from one sample sequenced in a study of control samples from healthy donors and cancer patients. Profiling relied on immunoSEQ multiplex PCR, and the TCRdb table lists in-frame clones only, not all of them. The sample holds 57,000 or so clones, 90% seen once. Material for sequencing was PBMCs. The source of these receptors is a man in his sixties with colorectal cancer.

The chain combines TRBV6-2 or TRBV6-3 with TRBJ2-5; D gene unclear. V lost 4 bases and J lost 5, with 2 bases in between. There are 10 residues in the CDR3. The germline gives CDR1 MNHEY, CDR2 SVGEGT. The CDR3 DNA reads as TGTGCCAGCAGTTCGGAGACCCAGTACTTC. Amino acid sequence: CASSSETQYF.

The chain joins TRBV5-3 to TRBJ1-5; D is possibly TRBD1 (6 bases). TRBV5-3 is an open reading frame, and its role is uncertain. Trimming cost V 4 bases and J 7 bases, with 15 bases left between them. The length of the CDR3 is 14 residues. This CDR3 reads CARSQGRERQPQHF. In DNA, the CDR3 is TGTGCCAGAAGCCAGGGGAGGGAGCGCCAGCCCCAGCATTTT.

The chain is built from TRBV6-1 and TRBJ1-1; tentatively, D is TRBD1 (5 bases). The CDR3 runs to 13 residues. Trimming stripped 3 bases from V and 5 bases from J, with 10 bases between. Germline V gene data show CDR1 as MNHNS and CDR2 as SASEGT. The CDR3 sequence: CASSEYGATEAFF. The CDR3 DNA is TGTGCCAGCAGTGAGTACGGGGCTACTGAAGCTTTCTTT.

The V and J genes are TRBV9 and TRBJ1-1; possible D gene TRBD1, 6 bases. The V end was cut by 0 bases, the J end by 6 bases, with 15 bases between. The CDR3 sequence is 15 residues long. Looked up from germline, CDR1 is SGDLS and CDR2 is YYNGEE. The CDR3 loop is CASSVGVRGNAEAFF. CDR3 nucleotide sequence: TGTGCCAGCAGCGTAGGAGTCAGGGGTAACGCTGAAGCTTTCTTT.

The chain joins TRBV9 to TRBJ2-1, with D unclear. Trimming took off 0 bases at V and 4 bases at J, with 8 bases between the two ends. This CDR3 has 14 amino acids. The germline V gene has CDR1 SGDLS and CDR2 YYNGEE. CDR3 in DNA: TGTGCCAGCAGCGTAGCTTCCCGATACAATGAGCAGTTCTTC. As protein: CASSVASRYNEQFF.

This clone was seen once. This rearrangement joins TRBV6-5 to TRBJ1-2, with 7 bases lining up with TRBD1. CDR3 size: 13 residues. CDR1 and CDR2 from the germline V gene are MNHEY and SVGAGI. V lost 5 bases, J lost 4 bases, and 4 bases stayed unmatched. The DNA for the CDR3 is TGTGCCAGCAGTCTTCAGGGGGGCTATGGCTACACCTTC. This translates into CASSLQGGYGYTF.

This chain links TRBV3-1 (or the pseudogene TRBV3-2) with TRBJ1-2, with TRBD1 matching 7 bases. Per the germline V gene, CDR1 is LGHDT and CDR2 is YNNKEL (reference sequence). After removal of 0 bases from V and 6 bases from J, the junction contained 7 bases not matched to a gene. CDR3 length: 15 amino acids. CDR3 DNA: TGTGCCAGCAGCCAAGACTACACAGGGGTCCATGGCTACACCTTC. Its protein is CASSQDYTGVHGYTF.

The CDR3 is CASSLVAGGNQPQHF. The CDR3 nucleotides are TGTGCCAGCAGCTTGGTCGCAGGGGGGAATCAGCCCCAGCATTTT. The chain recombines TRBV5-5 with TRBJ1-5; 7 bases fit TRBD1. V was clipped by 0 bases and J by 4 bases; unmatched bases: 4. CDR3 length: 15 residues. Germline V gene lookup returns CDR1 SGHKS and CDR2 YYEKEE (reference sequence).

This clone is a singleton in its sample. The genes are TRBV11-3 and TRBJ1-4; D gene uncertain. Germline assignment: CDR1 SGHNT and CDR2 YENEEA. The V and J ends lost 6 bases and 8 bases respectively, with 16 bases between them. This CDR3 contains 14 residues. In DNA form, the CDR3 reads TGTGCCAGCAGTGGGTCCGTAGGTTACGAAAAACTGTTTTTT. It translates to CASSGSVGYEKLFF.

The chain carries TRBV7-8 and TRBJ2-2; 11 bases are shared with TRBD2. CDR3 size: 15 residues. Germline V gene data show CDR1 as SGHVS and CDR2 as FQNEAQ. The junction had 0 bases not matched to a gene; V was cut back by 0 bases and J by 6 bases. The DNA for the CDR3 is TGTGCCAGCAGCTTAGCGGGACTAGCGGCCGGGGAGCTGTTTTTT. This gives the protein CASSLAGLAAGELFF. Full variable domain (outside the CDR3, taken from reference TRBV7-8 and TRBJ2-2): GAGVSQSPRYKVAKRGQDVALRCDPISGHVSLFWYQQALGQGPEFLTYFQNEAQLDKSGLPSDRFFAERPEGSVSTLKIQRTQQEDSAVYLCASSLAGLAAGELFFGEGSRLTVL.

V gene TRBV19 combines with J gene TRBJ1-1; 8 nucleotides match TRBD1. The CDR3 consists of 15 residues. V was clipped by 6 bases and J by 1 base; unmatched bases: 7. Germline loops: CDR1 LNHDA, CDR2 SQIVND (reference sequence). As DNA, the CDR3 is TGTGCCAGTAGATATCAGGGGGCGCAGAACACTGAAGCTTTCTTT. This translates into CASRYQGAQNTEAFF.

This clone was observed a single time. This chain links TRBV6-6 with TRBJ2-3, with 13 bases lining up with TRBD2. Per germline, CDR1 MNHNY and CDR2 SVGAGI (reference sequence). The CDR3 spans 16 residues. J gave up 0 bases and V 8 bases, and 5 bases lay outside the gene matches. Written as DNA, the CDR3 is TGTGCCAGCGCTCGACTAGCGGGGGGCAGCACAGATACGCAGTATTTT. The encoded protein is CASARLAGGSTDTQYF.

The chain couples TRBV5-1 to TRBJ1-4, with unresolved D. The germline CDR1 and CDR2 sequences are SGHRS and YFSETQ. The ends were cut back, 4 bases at V and 0 bases at J, with 10 bases in the middle. This CDR3 has 15 residues. The CDR3 nucleotides are TGCGCCAGCAGCGCCACAGTTGCAACTAATGAAAAACTGTTTTTT. This codes for CASSATVATNEKLFF.

This sequence joins TRBV2 and TRBJ1-6; D not certain. The CDR3 contains 13 residues. Germline loops: CDR1 SNHLY, CDR2 FYNNEI. Trimming removed 11 bases at V and 8 bases at J, with 16 bases between. As DNA, the CDR3 is TGTGCCGGACGACTCTCCGGCGATTCACCCCTCCACTTT. This gives the protein CAGRLSGDSPLHF.

The CDR3: CASSWNTGELFF. The CDR3 DNA sequence: TGTGCCAGCAGCTGGAACACCGGGGAGCTGTTTTTT. J is TRBJ2-2 and V is TRBV7-6, with D unresolved. CDR3 length equals 12 residues. The germline V and J ends were trimmed by 4 bases and 1 base, with 1 base remaining between them. The germline gives CDR1 SGHVS, CDR2 FNYEAQ.

Here the CDR3 DNA reads TGTGCCAGCCGAGAGGGGGCCTGGTCCTACAATGAGCAGTTCTTC. It translates to CASREGAWSYNEQFF. V gene TRBV27 combines with J gene TRBJ2-1; 7 bases agree with TRBD1. The CDR3 covers 15 residues. Germline V gene sequence: CDR1 MNHEY, CDR2 SMNVEV (reference sequence). J lost 1 base, V lost 8 bases, and 8 bases had no gene match.

The chain employs TRBV2 and TRBJ2-3; D may be TRBD2 (5 bases). The V end was cut by 6 bases, the J end by 4 bases, with 5 bases between. Germline V CDR1 and CDR2: SNHLY, FYNNEI. The CDR3 loop spans 11 amino acids. CDR3 bases: TGTGCCAGCAGGAGGGCAGATACGCAGTATTTT. This gives the protein CASRRADTQYF.

This clone is a singleton in its sample. The chain has TRBV11-2 and TRBJ2-7; no reliable D call. Germline loops: CDR1 SGHAT, CDR2 FQNNGV. The CDR3 runs 14 residues. V lost 0 bases and J 3 bases, leaving 9 bases between the germline ends. DNA of the CDR3: TGTGCCAGCAGCTTAGATAATGCCAACTACGAGCAGTACTTC. Its protein is CASSLDNANYEQYF.

The chain carries TRBV5-1 and TRBJ2-2; no definite D call. The CDR3 runs to 15 residues. Between the trimmed V and J ends, which lost 0 bases and 0 bases, there was a span of 6 bases. CDR1 is SGHRS and CDR2 is YFSETQ in the germline V gene. In DNA form, the CDR3 reads TGCGCCAGCAGCTTGGCCGCCGCGAACACCGGGGAGCTGTTTTTT. Translated: CASSLAAANTGELFF.

This sequence joins TRBV19 and TRBJ2-3; TRBD2 matches 9 bases. V was pared by 4 bases and J by 5 bases, with 7 bases of the junction left unmatched. CDR3 length: 15 amino acids. Germline V gives CDR1 LNHDA, CDR2 SQIVND (reference sequence). CDR3 in amino acids: CASSNMRGGKDTQYF. The CDR3 region has the DNA TGTGCCAGTAGTAATATGCGGGGGGGGAAAGATACGCAGTATTTT.

A single count supports this clone. The chain links TRBV11-1 to TRBJ2-7, with D unclear. The V end lost 3 bases, the J end lost 3 bases, and 15 bases lay between the germline ends. The CDR3 consists of 15 residues. Germline V gene data show CDR1 as SGHAT and CDR2 as FQDESV (reference sequence). The CDR3 is CASSFNLDTDYEQYF. The CDR3 nucleotides read TGTGCCAGCAGCTTCAACCTCGACACCGACTACGAGCAGTACTTC.